This TCR beta chain was profiled in a study of CD8+ T cells in alopecia areata. Specified treatment: oral pan-JAK inhibitor, 5-10 mg twice daily. Germline CDR1 and CDR2: MNHEY and SMNVEV (reference sequence). The length of the CDR3 is 15 residues. Trimming stripped 8 bases from V and 0 bases from J, with 15 bases between. RNA was isolated and reverse transcribed to cDNA, the sequencing template. The protocol was immunoSEQ multiplex PCR, while the TCRdb copy is restricted to in-frame clones and leaves out a portion. The sample has approximately 140,000 clones, roughly 82% seen once. The clonotype was recovered from a human donor with alopecia areata. This chain uses TRBV27 with TRBJ2-3; D possibly uses TRBD1 or TRBD2 (6 bases each). Sample: CD8+ T cells sorted from blood, taken at week 4, from a patient treated with tofacitinib. The CDR3 spells CASLMRGASTDTQYF. For the CDR3, the DNA is TGTGCCAGCTTGATGAGGGGGGCAAGCACAGATACGCAGTATTTT.